This TCR beta chain was sequenced during a study of type 1 regulatory T cells. The overall study: An in vitro protocol generated T-allo10, a Tr1-enriched, alloantigen-specific CD4 T cell product.

Findings of the study overall: Type 1 regulatory T cells had a more restricted TCR repertoire than non-type 1 regulatory T cells.

Germline CDR1 and CDR2: SGHRS and YFSETQ. The V gene lost 1 base and the J gene lost 7 bases, with 14 bases spanning the gap. The CDR3 is 14 amino acids. TCRdb called the reads again in MiXCR, with one record for every CDR3 protein. Of about 69,000 distinct CDR3 sequences listed, less than 25% are singletons. Remarks on this clonotype: Its antigen is not known.

Sequences were obtained from cultured type 1 regulatory T (Tr1) cells, either the whole culture or a sorted fraction (not recorded which). The rearrangement uses TRBV5-1 and TRBJ1-1, with D hard to call. The receptor's source is a human donor in good health. The CDR3 protein is CASSLSPTAFEAFF. In nucleotides, the CDR3 is TGCGCCAGCAGCTTGAGTCCGACCGCTTTTGAAGCTTTCTTT.